The entry that follows covers one TCR beta chain sequence. What it binds is not known. This specimen belongs to a study of cytomegalovirus exposure and HLA in healthy donors. Findings and limits, study-wide: A missense DCLRE1C variant was associated with V- and J-gene trimming of TCR beta chains in a later analysis, and an independent cohort replicated the association.

The PCR made use of 60 Vbeta and 13 Jbeta primers. Sequencing used immunoSEQ multiplex PCR; TCRdb keeps in-frame clones, though not all of them. Altogether about 130,000 clones are present, 55% to 75% being singletons, with the ten largest covering 1.6%. Trimming took 0 bases from V and 3 from J, leaving 12 bases between them. The length of the CDR3 is 16 residues. CDR1 is PRHDT, CDR2 FYEKMQ, per germline (reference sequence). The sequenced sample consisted of PBMCs. The TCR sequence derives from a young man in good health and CMV-seropositive. This sequence joins TRBV13 and TRBJ1-3, with a possible D match to TRBD1 (6 bases). The CDR3 protein is CASSLGTGFGGNTIYF. CDR3 in DNA: TGTGCCAGCAGCTTAGGAACAGGGTTCGGTGGAAACACCATATATTTT.